This TCR beta chain was recovered during a study of blood T cell repertoires in COVID-19. The germline gives CDR1 SGHTA, CDR2 FQGNSA. Losses at the gene ends were 0 bases for V and 6 bases for J; bases not matched to a gene: 4. This CDR3 has 14 residues. Here immunoSEQ multiplex PCR was the method, and the copy in TCRdb shows in-frame clones only, minus some. Found here are 150,000 to 200,000 clones, roughly four fifths of them singletons; the top ten hold roughly 7.5%. Seattle's enrolled individuals joined amid active infection and were then monitored longitudinally. The sequenced sample was peripheral blood. The source of this sequence is a woman aged 70-85 years with COVID-19, enrolled during active disease. This sequence joins TRBV7-2 and TRBJ1-2; TRBD1 aligns across 7 bases. CDR3 sequence (DNA): TGTGCCAGCAGCTTAGCTGACAGGGCTCATGGCTACACCTTC. Residues: CASSLADRAHGYTF.